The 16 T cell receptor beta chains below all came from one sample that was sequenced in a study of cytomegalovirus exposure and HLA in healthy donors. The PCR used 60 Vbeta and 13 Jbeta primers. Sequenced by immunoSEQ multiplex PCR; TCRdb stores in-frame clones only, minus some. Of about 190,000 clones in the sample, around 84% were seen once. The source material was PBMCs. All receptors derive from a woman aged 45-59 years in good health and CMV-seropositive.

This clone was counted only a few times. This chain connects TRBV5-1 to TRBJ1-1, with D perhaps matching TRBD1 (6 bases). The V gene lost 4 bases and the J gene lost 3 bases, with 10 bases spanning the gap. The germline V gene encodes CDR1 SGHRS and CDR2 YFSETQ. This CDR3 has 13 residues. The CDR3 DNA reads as TGCGCCAGCAGCCGACAGGATGACACTGAAGCTTTCTTT. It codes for CASSRQDDTEAFF.

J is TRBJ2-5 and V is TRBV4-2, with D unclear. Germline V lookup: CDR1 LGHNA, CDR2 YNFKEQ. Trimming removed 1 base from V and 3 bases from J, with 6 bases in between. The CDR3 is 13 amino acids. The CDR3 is CASSQGLEETQYF. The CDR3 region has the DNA TGTGCCAGCAGCCAAGGGCTAGAAGAGACCCAGTACTTC.

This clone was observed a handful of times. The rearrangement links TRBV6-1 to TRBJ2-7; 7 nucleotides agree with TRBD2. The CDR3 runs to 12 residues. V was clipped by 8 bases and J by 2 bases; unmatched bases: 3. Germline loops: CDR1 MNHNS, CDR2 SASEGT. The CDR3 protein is CASQGGTYEQYF. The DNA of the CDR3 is TGTGCCAGCCAGGGAGGGACCTACGAGCAGTACTTC.

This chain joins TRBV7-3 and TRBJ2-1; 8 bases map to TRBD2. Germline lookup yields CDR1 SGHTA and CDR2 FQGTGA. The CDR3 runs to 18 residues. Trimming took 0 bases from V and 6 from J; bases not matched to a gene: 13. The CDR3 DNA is TGTGCCAGCAGCTTAACGTCTTCGGGGCGGGGGGTTAGCAATGAGCAGTTCTTC. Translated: CASSLTSSGRGVSNEQFF.

CDR3 nucleotide sequence: TGTGCCAGCTCCCCGGGACAGAACACTGAAGCTTTCTTT. Translation: CASSPGQNTEAFF. This chain connects TRBV27 to TRBJ1-1; possibly TRBD1 for D (6 bases). CDR3 length: 13 amino acids. Trimming removed 8 bases from V and 1 base from J, with 11 bases in between. Germline CDR1 is MNHEY and CDR2 is SMNVEV (reference sequence).

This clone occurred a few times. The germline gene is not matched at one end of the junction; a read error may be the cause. CDR3 sequence reads: CASSYGGYEQYF. The CDR3, as DNA: TGTGCCAGCAGCTATGGGGGGTACGAGCAGTACTTC. The rearrangement links TRBV5-1 to TRBJ2-7; TRBD2 might be the D (6 bases). The CDR3 contains 12 residues. Germline assignment: CDR1 SGHRS and CDR2 YFSETQ.

For the CDR3, the DNA is TGTGCCAGCAGTTACCCCGACGGGGGGTTTTACGAGCAGTACTTC. As protein: CASSYPDGGFYEQYF. The V gene is TRBV7-9, the J gene TRBJ2-7, with 7 bases lining up with TRBD2. The CDR3 covers 15 residues. With 6 bases clipped from V and 4 bases from J, the junction kept 12 bases outside the gene matches. The germline CDR1 and CDR2 sequences are SEHNR and FQNEAQ (reference sequence).

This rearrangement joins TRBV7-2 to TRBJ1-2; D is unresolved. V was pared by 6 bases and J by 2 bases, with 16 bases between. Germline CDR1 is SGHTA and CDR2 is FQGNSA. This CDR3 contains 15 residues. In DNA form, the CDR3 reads TGTGCCAGCAGGAACCGGGGTGGAGAGAACTATGGCTACACCTTC. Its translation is CASRNRGGENYGYTF.

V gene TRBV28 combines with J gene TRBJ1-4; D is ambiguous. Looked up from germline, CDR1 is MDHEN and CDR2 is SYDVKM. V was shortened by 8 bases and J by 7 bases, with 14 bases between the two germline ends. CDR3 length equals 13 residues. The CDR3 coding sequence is TGTGCCAGCGGATCCCCCAGAGGTGAAAAACTGTTTTTT. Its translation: CASGSPRGEKLFF.

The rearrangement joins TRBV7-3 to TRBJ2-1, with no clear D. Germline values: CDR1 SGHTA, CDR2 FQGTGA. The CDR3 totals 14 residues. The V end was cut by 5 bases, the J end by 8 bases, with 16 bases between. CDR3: CASSASTQHHEQFF. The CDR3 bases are TGTGCCAGCAGCGCCTCCACACAACACCATGAGCAGTTCTTC.

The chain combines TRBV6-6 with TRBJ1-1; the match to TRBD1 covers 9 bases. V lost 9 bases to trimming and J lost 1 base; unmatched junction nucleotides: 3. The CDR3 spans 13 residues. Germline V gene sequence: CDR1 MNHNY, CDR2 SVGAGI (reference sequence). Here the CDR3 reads CASKGQGNTEAFF. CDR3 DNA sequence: TGTGCCAGTAAGGGACAGGGGAACACTGAAGCTTTCTTT.

CDR3 nucleotide sequence: TGTGCCAGCAATCAACCAGGGGACGGCACCGGGGAGCTGTTTTTT. Translation: CASNQPGDGTGELFF. The genes are TRBV28 and TRBJ2-2, with D possibly TRBD1 on 6 matching bases. The V and J ends lost 7 bases and 4 bases respectively, with 16 bases between them. The germline V gene has CDR1 MDHEN and CDR2 SYDVKM. CDR3 size: 15 residues.

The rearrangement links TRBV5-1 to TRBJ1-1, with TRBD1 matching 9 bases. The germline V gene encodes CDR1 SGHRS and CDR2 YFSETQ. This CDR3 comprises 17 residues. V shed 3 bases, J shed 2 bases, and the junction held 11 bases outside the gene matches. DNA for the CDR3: TGCGCCAGCAGCTGGGGGGCGACAGGGGGGAGAAACACTGAAGCTTTCTTT. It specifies CASSWGATGGRNTEAFF.

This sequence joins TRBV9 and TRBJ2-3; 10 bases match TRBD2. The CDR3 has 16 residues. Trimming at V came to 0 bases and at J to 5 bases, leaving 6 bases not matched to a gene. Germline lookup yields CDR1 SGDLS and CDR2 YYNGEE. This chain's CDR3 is CASSVALAGVVDTQYF. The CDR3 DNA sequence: TGTGCCAGCAGCGTAGCCCTAGCGGGGGTGGTAGATACGCAGTATTTT.

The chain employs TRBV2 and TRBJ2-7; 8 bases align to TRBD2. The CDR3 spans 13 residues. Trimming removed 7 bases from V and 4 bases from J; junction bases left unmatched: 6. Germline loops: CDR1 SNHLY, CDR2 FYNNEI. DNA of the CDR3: TGTGCCAGCATCCAGCGGGGGAGGTACGAGCAGTACTTC. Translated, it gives CASIQRGRYEQYF.

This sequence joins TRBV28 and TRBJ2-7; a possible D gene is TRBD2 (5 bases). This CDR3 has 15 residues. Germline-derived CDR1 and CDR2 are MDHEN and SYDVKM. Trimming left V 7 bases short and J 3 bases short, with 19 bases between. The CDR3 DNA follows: TGTGCCAGCACCTCCCCCTCGGGGTTAAACTACGAGCAGTACTTC. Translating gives CASTSPSGLNYEQYF.